These 19 T cell receptor beta chains were sequenced from one sample in a study of CD8 T cells in Susac syndrome. An amount of RNA that ranged from roughly 0.5 to 1 ug was reverse transcribed with random hexamers. MiXCR, applied by TCRdb to the immunoSEQ multiplex PCR reads, yields one record per CDR3 protein. The data show about 300,000 distinct CDR3 sequences, around nine tenths seen once. Sequenced sample: CD8+ T cells from PBMCs. Source of these receptors: a human donor with multiple sclerosis.

The J gene is TRBJ2-7, the V gene TRBV7-8, with 9 bases matching TRBD2. Germline assignment: CDR1 SGHVS and CDR2 FQNEAQ. V shed 5 bases and J 3 bases; nucleotides not matched to a gene: 20. The CDR3 totals 19 residues. CDR3 DNA sequence: TGTGCCAGCAGCCACCCCCGCGGGCTAGCGGGAATCACTAACTACGAGCAGTACTTC. Translating it yields CASSHPRGLAGITNYEQYF.

This rearrangement joins TRBV29-1 to TRBJ2-2, with a weak D call TRBD2 (6 bases). V was trimmed by 4 bases and J by 7 bases, leaving 16 bases between them. CDR3 length: 14 amino acids. CDR1 and CDR2 from the germline V gene are SQVTM and ANQGSEA. The CDR3 protein is CSVGEAGRGGELFF. CDR3 DNA: TGCAGCGTTGGAGAAGCAGGGCGGGGCGGGGAGCTGTTTTTT.

V gene TRBV30 combines with J gene TRBJ1-3; D is uncertain. Germline CDR1 and CDR2: GTSNPN and SVGIG (reference sequence). Trimming removed 2 bases at V and 1 base at J, with 12 bases between. The CDR3 loop spans 15 amino acids. Written as DNA, the CDR3 is TGTGCCTGGAGTCCCCCTAGCGCGTCTGGAAACACCATATATTTT. Its translation is CAWSPPSASGNTIYF.

This chain connects TRBV9 to TRBJ1-2; D perhaps matches TRBD1 (6 bases). Trimming cost V 0 bases and J 8 bases, with 11 bases left between them. CDR1 and CDR2 (germline): SGDLS, YYNGEE. CDR3 length equals 13 residues. The CDR3 DNA reads as TGTGCCAGCAGCGTAGGACAGGCCTTAGGCTACACCTTC. This codes for CASSVGQALGYTF.

The chain joins TRBV19 to TRBJ1-2, with D unresolved. Germline loops: CDR1 LNHDA, CDR2 SQIVND (reference sequence). V was shortened by 5 bases and J by 4 bases, with 17 bases between the two germline ends. The CDR3 is 15 amino acids. CDR3 protein: CASSAPYNGSYGYTF. The DNA of the CDR3 is TGTGCCAGTAGTGCTCCCTACAACGGGTCCTATGGCTACACCTTC.

The CDR3 region has the DNA TGTGCCTGGAGTGGGGGCTCCATATCCTACGAGCAGTACTTC. Residues: CAWSGGSISYEQYF. The V gene is TRBV30, the J gene TRBJ2-7; possible D gene TRBD1, 5 bases. V shed 1 base and J shed 1 base, with 11 bases lying between them. The CDR3 is 14 residues long. Germline CDR1 and CDR2: GTSNPN and SVGIG (reference sequence).

With respect to this clonotype: One junction end does not reproduce the germline sequence, and a read error may be involved. The chain uses TRBV2 and TRBJ2-2; D is uncertain. The germline CDR1 and CDR2 sequences are SNHLY and FYNNEI. The CDR3 runs 14 residues. As DNA, the CDR3 is TGTGCCAGCAGAGAAGGCAGAGAGGTCGGGGAGCTGTTTTTT. This sequence encodes CASREGREVGELFF.

J is TRBJ1-2 and V is TRBV13; maybe TRBD1 (6 bases). The germline V and J ends were trimmed by 1 base and 6 bases, with 15 bases remaining between them. CDR1 and CDR2 (germline): PRHDT, FYEKMQ (reference sequence). CDR3 length equals 15 residues. For the CDR3, the DNA is TGTGCCAGCAGCTTAGCGGGGGGCCTAAGCGATGGCTACACCTTC. Its protein product is CASSLAGGLSDGYTF.

The CDR3 sequence: CASHRWETQYF. The CDR3 DNA follows: TGTGCCAGCCACAGGTGGGAGACCCAGTACTTC. J is TRBJ2-5 and V is TRBV2; tentative D call: TRBD1 (5 bases). The V end was cut by 8 bases, the J end by 5 bases, with 9 bases between. The CDR3 runs to 11 residues. Germline lookup yields CDR1 SNHLY and CDR2 FYNNEI.

The sample holds one count of this clonotype. The chain is built from TRBV7-3 and TRBJ2-5; tentatively, D is TRBD1 (5 bases). The V end lost 5 bases, the J end lost 5 bases, and 12 bases lay between the germline ends. The CDR3 length is 13 residues. Germline CDR1 reads SGHTA; CDR2 reads FQGTGA. The CDR3 loop reads CASSPDIGETQYF. The CDR3 DNA reads as TGTGCCAGCAGCCCGGACATTGGGGAGACCCAGTACTTC.

The genes are TRBV30 and TRBJ2-2; D is possibly TRBD1 or TRBD2 (6 bases each). The CDR3 sequence is 17 residues long. V was shortened by 3 bases and J by 3 bases, with 20 bases between the two germline ends. The germline gives CDR1 GTSNPN, CDR2 SVGIG (reference sequence). The CDR3 coding sequence is TGTGCCTGGAGGTTAGGGGGGACCGTTATCGACACCGGGGAGCTGTTTTTT. Its translation: CAWRLGGTVIDTGELFF.

This clonotype was seen a single time. The rearrangement joins TRBV27 to TRBJ1-2; a possible D gene is TRBD1 (6 bases). V shed 5 bases and J shed 4 bases, with 14 bases lying between them. This CDR3 contains 14 residues. CDR1 is MNHEY, CDR2 SMNVEV, per germline (reference sequence). The CDR3 loop is CASSPDRVLYGYTF. CDR3 bases: TGTGCCAGCAGTCCGGACAGAGTCCTCTATGGCTACACCTTC.

The rearrangement joins TRBV24-1 to TRBJ2-1, with 16 bases lining up with TRBD2. CDR1 and CDR2 (germline): KGHDR, SFDVKD. The CDR3 is 20 residues long. V lost 4 bases, J lost 5 bases, and 13 bases stayed unmatched. The CDR3 reads CATSEVPGLAGGPFDNEQFF. For the CDR3, the DNA is TGTGCCACCAGTGAAGTCCCGGGACTAGCGGGAGGGCCGTTTGACAATGAGCAGTTCTTC.

This clonotype was seen once. The chain uses TRBV5-1 and TRBJ2-3; D ambiguous. The CDR3 totals 13 residues. With 1 base removed from V and 5 bases from J, the gap between germline ends came to 8 bases. The germline V gene has CDR1 SGHRS and CDR2 YFSETQ. CDR3 protein: CASSLNDGDTQYF. CDR3 DNA sequence: TGCGCCAGCAGCTTGAACGATGGAGATACGCAGTATTTT. The full variable domain, completed using reference TRBV5-1 and TRBJ2-3, is KAGVTQTPRYLIKTRGQQVTLSCSPISGHRSVSWYQQTPGQGLQFLFEYFSETQRNKGNFPGRFSGRQFSNSRSEMNVSTLELGDSALYLCASSLNDGDTQYFGPGTRLTVL.

The chain employs TRBV15 and TRBJ2-7; no reliable D call. Germline values: CDR1 LNHNV, CDR2 YYDKDF (reference sequence). With 0 bases removed from V and 1 base from J, the gap between germline ends came to 10 bases. The CDR3 loop spans 15 amino acids. CDR3 protein: CATSRDRGESYEQYF. The CDR3 DNA reads TGTGCCACCAGCAGAGATCGTGGGGAATCCTACGAGCAGTACTTC.

This rearrangement joins TRBV4-3 to TRBJ2-7; D is ambiguous. This CDR3 contains 14 residues. Germline V gene sequence: CDR1 LGHNA, CDR2 YSLEER. The ends were cut back, 0 bases at V and 2 bases at J, with 8 bases in the middle. The CDR3 nucleotides read TGCGCCAGCAGCCAAGATAAGGAACCCTACGAGCAGTACTTC. Amino acid sequence: CASSQDKEPYEQYF.

This rearrangement joins TRBV20-1 to TRBJ2-7, with TRBD2 identical over 8 bases. The CDR3 loop spans 13 amino acids. Germline V CDR1 and CDR2: DFQATT, SNEGSKA (reference sequence). Here the CDR3 reads CSLSGRAFDEQYF. The CDR3, as DNA: TGCAGCCTGAGCGGGAGAGCTTTCGACGAGCAGTACTTC.

The chain couples TRBV20-1 to TRBJ1-2; D possibly corresponds to TRBD1 (5 bases). Germline CDR1 is DFQATT and CDR2 is SNEGSKA (reference sequence). Trimming removed 3 bases at V and 2 bases at J, with 10 bases between. The CDR3 length is 13 residues. The CDR3 sequence is CSASGQGNYGYTF. DNA for the CDR3: TGCAGTGCTAGCGGTCAGGGAAACTATGGCTACACCTTC.

Comments on this clonotype: This CDR3 fails to terminate in the conserved phenylalanine or tryptophan, so it likely reflects a read error. The limits of the CDR3 on the DNA are not certain, so only TCRdb's listed CDR3 is given. The chain links TRBV21-1 to TRBJ1-2; TRBD1 is taken as the D call from the table, unchecked against the DNA. TRBV21-1 is assigned pseudogene status. The CDR3 is 12 amino acids in total, end residues counted. The CDR3 sequence: CASSIGQSGYTV.